These 9 T cell receptor beta chains were all obtained from the same sample, sequenced in a study of graft-versus-host responses after intestinal transplantation. Method: immunoSEQ multiplex PCR; TCRdb's copy keeps in-frame clones and lacks some. The table includes tens of thousands of clones, 70% to 90% detected once. No antigen is known for these receptors. The sequencing here drew on unstimulated CD4+ T cells sorted from spleen or lymph node cells, taken before intestinal transplant. The receptor set was obtained from a human donor who received an intestinal transplant.

J is TRBJ1-2 and V is TRBV28; 10 bases fit TRBD1. Germline CDR1 and CDR2: MDHEN and SYDVKM. The trim removed 5 bases at V and 4 bases at J, leaving 4 bases unmatched. This CDR3 spans 14 amino acids. The CDR3 region is CASSPGTGVYGYTF. DNA of the CDR3: TGTGCCAGCAGTCCGGGGACAGGGGTCTATGGCTACACCTTC.

This chain joins TRBV29-1 and TRBJ2-5; 10 nucleotides agree with TRBD2. The V and J ends lost 3 bases and 4 bases, in that order; junction bases with no gene match: 8. The germline V gene has CDR1 SQVTM and CDR2 ANQGSEA. The CDR3 covers 15 residues. The CDR3 DNA follows: TGCAGCGTTGATCCGAGCGGGGGGGCCGGAGAGACCCAGTACTTC. Encoded protein: CSVDPSGGAGETQYF.

This chain connects TRBV6-1 to TRBJ1-1, with D perhaps matching TRBD1 (5 bases). Germline assignment: CDR1 MNHNS and CDR2 SASEGT. This CDR3 is 12 amino acids long. This chain's CDR3 is CPGGGMNTEAFF. CDR3 coding DNA: TGTCCGGGGGGAGGGATGAACACTGAAGCTTTCTTT.

The chain has TRBV5-8 and TRBJ2-5; no clear D gene. The CDR3 has 12 amino acids. Germline CDR1 reads SGHTS; CDR2 reads YDEGEE. Trimming took 4 bases from V and 5 from J, leaving 9 bases between them. The CDR3 DNA sequence: TGTGCCAGCAGCCCTGTGCGGGAGACCCAGTACTTC. It codes for CASSPVRETQYF. Filled out from reference TRBV5-8 and TRBJ2-5, the complete variable domain reads EAGVTQSPTHLIKTRGQQATLRCSPISGHTSVYWYQQALGLGLQFLLWYDEGEERNRGNFPPRFSGRQFPNYSSELNVNALELEDSALYLCASSPVRETQYFGPGTRLLVL.

This clone was picked up one time. This chain uses TRBV28 with TRBJ1-5, with 8 bases that match TRBD1. Trimming at V came to 6 bases and at J to 4 bases, leaving 8 bases not matched to a gene. CDR1 and CDR2 from the germline V gene are MDHEN and SYDVKM. This CDR3 has 15 amino acids. CDR3 in amino acids: CASRGGQGKNQPQHF. In DNA form, the CDR3 reads TGTGCCAGCAGGGGTGGACAGGGTAAGAATCAGCCCCAGCATTTT.

The V gene is TRBV9, the J gene TRBJ2-5, with 8 nucleotides matching TRBD2. Losses at the gene ends were 0 bases for V and 0 bases for J; bases not matched to a gene: 4. The CDR3 has 16 residues. Germline lookup yields CDR1 SGDLS and CDR2 YYNGEE. The CDR3 sequence is CASSVAPAGDQETQYF. The CDR3 coding sequence is TGTGCCAGCAGCGTAGCTCCAGCGGGAGACCAAGAGACCCAGTACTTC. Supplemented by reference TRBV9 and TRBJ2-5, the full variable domain reads DSGVTQTPKHLITATGQRVTLRCSPRSGDLSVYWYQQSLDQGLQFLIQYYNGEERAKGNILERFSAQQFPDLHSELNLSSLELGDSALYFCASSVAPAGDQETQYFGPGTRLLVL.

The chain employs TRBV2 and TRBJ1-1; D remains ambiguous. The V end was cut by 2 bases, the J end by 1 base, with 11 bases between. In germline, CDR1 is SNHLY, CDR2 FYNNEI. The CDR3 spans 15 residues. CDR3 DNA sequence: TGTGCCAGCAGTGAATCCCTTGGGAGGAACACTGAAGCTTTCTTT. It translates to CASSESLGRNTEAFF.

This clone was found once. The J gene is TRBJ2-1, the V gene TRBV4-2, with D possibly TRBD1 on 6 matching bases. The CDR3 is 15 residues long. Germline CDR1 LGHNA, CDR2 YNFKEQ. Trimming cost V 4 bases and J 6 bases, with 16 bases left between them. CDR3 region: CASSRRNREPNEQFF. The CDR3 DNA reads TGTGCCAGCAGCCGAAGAAACAGGGAACCCAATGAGCAGTTCTTC.

The V gene is TRBV9, the J gene TRBJ1-1; D is ambiguous. In germline, CDR1 is SGDLS, CDR2 YYNGEE. V was trimmed by 3 bases and J by 4 bases, leaving 10 bases between them. The CDR3 is 13 residues long. CDR3 DNA: TGTGCCAGCAGCGCCTCCTTCTCCACTGAAGCTTTCTTT. It codes for CASSASFSTEAFF.